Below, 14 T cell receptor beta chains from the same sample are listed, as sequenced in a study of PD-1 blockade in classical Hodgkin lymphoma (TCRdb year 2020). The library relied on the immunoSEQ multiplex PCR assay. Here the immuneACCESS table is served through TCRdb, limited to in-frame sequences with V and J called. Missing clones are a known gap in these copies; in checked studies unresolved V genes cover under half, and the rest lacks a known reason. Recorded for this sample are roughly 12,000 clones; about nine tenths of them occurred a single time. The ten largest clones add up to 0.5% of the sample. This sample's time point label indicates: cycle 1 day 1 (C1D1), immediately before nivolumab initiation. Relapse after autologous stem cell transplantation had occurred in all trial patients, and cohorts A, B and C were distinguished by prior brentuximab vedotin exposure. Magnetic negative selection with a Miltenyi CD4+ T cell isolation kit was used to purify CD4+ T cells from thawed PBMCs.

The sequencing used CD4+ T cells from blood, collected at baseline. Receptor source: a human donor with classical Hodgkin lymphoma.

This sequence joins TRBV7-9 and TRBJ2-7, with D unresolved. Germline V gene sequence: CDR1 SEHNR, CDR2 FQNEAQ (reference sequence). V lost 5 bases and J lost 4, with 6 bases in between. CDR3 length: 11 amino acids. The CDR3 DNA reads TGTGCCAGCAGCGCAAAATACGAGCAGTACTTC. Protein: CASSAKYEQYF.

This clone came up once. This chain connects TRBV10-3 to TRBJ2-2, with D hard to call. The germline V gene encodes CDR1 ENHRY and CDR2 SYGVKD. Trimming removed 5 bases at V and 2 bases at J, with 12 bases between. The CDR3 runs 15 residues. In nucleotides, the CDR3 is TGTGCCATCAGTCCTCCCCATACTAACACCGGGGAGCTGTTTTTT. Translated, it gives CAISPPHTNTGELFF.

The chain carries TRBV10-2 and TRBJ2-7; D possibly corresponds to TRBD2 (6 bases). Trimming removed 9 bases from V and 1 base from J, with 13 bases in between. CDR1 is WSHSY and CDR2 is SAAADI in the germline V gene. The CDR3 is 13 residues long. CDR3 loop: CARGTPNSYEQYF. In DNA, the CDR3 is TGCGCCAGAGGGACTCCCAATTCCTACGAGCAGTACTTC.

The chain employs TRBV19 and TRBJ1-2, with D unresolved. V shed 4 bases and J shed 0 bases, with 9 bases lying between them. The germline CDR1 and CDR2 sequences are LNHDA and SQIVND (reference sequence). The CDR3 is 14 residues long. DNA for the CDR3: TGTGCCAGTAGTAGGTCCAGTACTAACTATGGCTACACCTTC. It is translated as CASSRSSTNYGYTF.

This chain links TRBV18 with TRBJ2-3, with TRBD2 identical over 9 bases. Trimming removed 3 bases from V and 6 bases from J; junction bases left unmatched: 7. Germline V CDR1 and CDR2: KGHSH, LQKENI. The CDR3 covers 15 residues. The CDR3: CASSPGLAIMDTQYF. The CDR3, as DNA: TGTGCCAGCTCACCTGGACTAGCGATTATGGATACGCAGTATTTT.

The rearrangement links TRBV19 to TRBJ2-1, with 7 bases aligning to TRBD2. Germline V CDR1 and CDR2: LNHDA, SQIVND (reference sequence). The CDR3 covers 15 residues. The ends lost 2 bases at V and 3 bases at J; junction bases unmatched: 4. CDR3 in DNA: TGTGCCAGTAGTATAACTAGCGTCAGCTACAATGAGCAGTTCTTC. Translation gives CASSITSVSYNEQFF.

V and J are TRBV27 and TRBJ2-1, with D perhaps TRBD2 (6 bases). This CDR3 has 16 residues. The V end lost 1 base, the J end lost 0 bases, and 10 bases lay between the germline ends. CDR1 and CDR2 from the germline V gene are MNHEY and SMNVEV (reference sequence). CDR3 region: CASSLLAGSSYNEQFF. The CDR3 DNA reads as TGTGCCAGCAGTTTATTGGCGGGAAGCTCCTACAATGAGCAGTTCTTC.

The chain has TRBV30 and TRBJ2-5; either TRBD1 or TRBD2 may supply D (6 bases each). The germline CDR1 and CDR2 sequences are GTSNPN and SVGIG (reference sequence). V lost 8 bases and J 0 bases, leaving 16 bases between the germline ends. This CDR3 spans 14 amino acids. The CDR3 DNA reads TGTGCCGGGGGCGCCTGGGGGGACCAAGAGACCCAGTACTTC. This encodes CAGGAWGDQETQYF.

CDR3 sequence: CASSLQGYNSPLHF. CDR3 DNA sequence: TGTGCCAGCAGCTTGCAGGGCTATAATTCACCCCTCCACTTT. V gene TRBV5-4 combines with J gene TRBJ1-6; D is possibly TRBD1 (5 bases). This CDR3 has 14 amino acids. Germline loops: CDR1 SGHNT, CDR2 YYREEE (reference sequence). Trimming left V 1 base short and J 3 bases short, with 5 bases between.

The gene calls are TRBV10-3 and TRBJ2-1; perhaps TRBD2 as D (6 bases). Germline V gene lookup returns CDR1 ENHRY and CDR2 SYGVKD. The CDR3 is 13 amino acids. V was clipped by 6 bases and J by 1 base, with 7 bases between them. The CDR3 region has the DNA TGTGCCATCAGCGGGGGATCCTACAATGAGCAGTTCTTC. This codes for CAISGGSYNEQFF.

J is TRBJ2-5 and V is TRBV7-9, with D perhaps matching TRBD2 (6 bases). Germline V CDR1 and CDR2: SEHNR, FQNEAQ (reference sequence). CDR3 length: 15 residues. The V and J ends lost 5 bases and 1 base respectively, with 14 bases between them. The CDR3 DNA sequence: TGTGCCAGCAGCCCGGGACTCACAAGCCAAGAGACCCAGTACTTC. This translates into CASSPGLTSQETQYF.

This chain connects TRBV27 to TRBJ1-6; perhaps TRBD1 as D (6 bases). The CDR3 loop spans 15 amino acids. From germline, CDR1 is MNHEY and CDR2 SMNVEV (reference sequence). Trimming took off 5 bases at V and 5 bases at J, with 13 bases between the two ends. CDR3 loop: CASSPSTGNNSPLHF. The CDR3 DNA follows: TGTGCCAGCAGTCCTTCAACAGGGAATAATTCACCCCTCCACTTT.

CDR3 nucleotide sequence: TGTGCCAGCAGGGGAGGGAGGGTAGATGAAAAACTGTTTTTT. It is translated as CASRGGRVDEKLFF. This sequence joins TRBV6-1 and TRBJ1-4; no clear D gene. Germline CDR1 MNHNS, CDR2 SASEGT. This CDR3 has 14 residues. V dropped 6 bases and J dropped 6 bases, with 14 bases sitting between them.

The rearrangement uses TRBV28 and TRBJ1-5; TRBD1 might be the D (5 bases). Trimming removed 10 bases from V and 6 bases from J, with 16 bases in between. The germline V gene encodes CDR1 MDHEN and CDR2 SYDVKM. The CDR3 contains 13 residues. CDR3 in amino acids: CATRTPNGQPQHF. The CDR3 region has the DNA TGTGCCACCCGGACACCGAATGGTCAGCCCCAGCATTTT.